This TCR beta chain was found in a study of T cells in Graves' hyperthyroidism and ophthalmopathy. Findings and limits, study-wide: The model forecast ophthalmopathy, anticipating it by a median roughly 6 months before onset.

This clonotype was observed at least ten times. Antigen: not known. Germline CDR1 and CDR2: SGHRS and YFSETQ. V was pared by 4 bases and J by 10 bases, with 19 bases of the junction left unmatched. The length of the CDR3 is 18 residues. Amplified TCR beta CDR3 regions came from RNA transcripts. HTBI primers were the set used in a first-round RT-PCR of the TCR CDR3. Via MiXCR, TCRdb re-called the multiplex PCR reads, giving one row per CDR3 protein. The sample shows about 350,000 distinct CDR3 sequences, approximately 14% of them seen only once. Sequenced: blood. The clonotype originates from a woman aged 60-70 years with Graves' ophthalmopathy. The chain recombines TRBV5-1 with TRBJ2-1; the match to TRBD2 covers 11 bases. The CDR3 DNA is TGCGCCAGCAGCCTCCTTTCGGGAGTAGCGGGAGGGTCGGGCGAGCAGTTCTTC. Its protein product is CASSLLSGVAGGSGEQFF. Filled out from reference TRBV5-1 and TRBJ2-1, the complete variable domain reads KAGVTQTPRYLIKTRGQQVTLSCSPISGHRSVSWYQQTPGQGLQFLFEYFSETQRNKGNFPGRFSGRQFSNSRSEMNVSTLELGDSALYLCASSLLSGVAGGSGEQFFGPGTRLTVL.